This entry lists 8 T cell receptor beta chains sequenced from one sample in a study of T-cell memory formation after mild COVID-19. Each CDR3 protein gets one entry after TCRdb re-called the 5' RACE reads with MiXCR. This sample yields over 500,000 distinct CDR3 sequences, of which about 18% are seen a single time; roughly 8% belongs to the top ten. Source material: PBMCs or a T cell subset sorted from them (not recorded which). Receptor source: an adult woman who had mild COVID-19 (a few samples of this study predate the infection). Cell type and time point are not known.

This clonotype was seen more than once but under ten times. V is TRBV7-3 and J is TRBJ2-5; tentatively, D is TRBD1 (6 bases). In germline, CDR1 is SGHTA, CDR2 FQGTGA. Trimming stripped 5 bases from V and 9 bases from J, with 16 bases between. This CDR3 region has 13 residues. CDR3 loop: CASSATGLRPQYF. CDR3 in DNA: TGTGCCAGCAGCGCTACAGGGCTTAGGCCCCAGTACTTC.

The chain combines TRBV12-3 or TRBV12-4 with TRBJ2-3; D is possibly TRBD1 (6 bases). Trimming stripped 2 bases from V and 0 bases from J, with 9 bases between. This CDR3 contains 15 residues. CDR3 DNA sequence: TGTGCCAGCAGTTTAACGAGGGGGAGCACAGATACGCAGTATTTT. Protein sequence: CASSLTRGSTDTQYF.

The V gene is TRBV12-3 or TRBV12-4, the J gene TRBJ1-1; 10 nucleotides match TRBD1. Losses at the gene ends were 1 base for V and 10 bases for J; bases not matched to a gene: 0. This CDR3 has 12 residues. The CDR3 reads CASSLGDRGAFF. CDR3 bases: TGTGCCAGCAGTTTAGGGGACAGGGGAGCTTTCTTT.

This clonotype was counted a few times. This chain joins TRBV7-8 and TRBJ2-4, with D perhaps TRBD2 (5 bases). V was clipped by 7 bases and J by 0 bases, with 19 bases between them. The V gene's germline CDR1 is SGHVS and CDR2 FQNEAQ. The CDR3 sequence is 17 residues long. The CDR3: CASILSPRETAKNIQYF. CDR3 DNA: TGTGCCAGCATATTATCACCTAGGGAGACAGCCAAAAACATTCAGTACTTC.

This rearrangement joins TRBV7-9 to TRBJ2-5, with 9 positions matching TRBD2. This CDR3 has 18 amino acids. V shed 5 bases and J 5 bases; nucleotides not matched to a gene: 18. Germline V gives CDR1 SEHNR, CDR2 FQNEAQ (reference sequence). CDR3 loop: CASSPPGVAGDLWETQYF. The CDR3 nucleotides read TGTGCCAGCAGCCCTCCGGGCGTAGCGGGGGACCTTTGGGAGACCCAGTACTTC.

The chain has TRBV5-5 and TRBJ2-7, with D possibly TRBD1 on 5 matching bases. The ends were cut back, 2 bases at V and 3 bases at J, with 12 bases in the middle. The length of the CDR3 is 14 residues. Germline V gives CDR1 SGHKS, CDR2 YYEKEE (reference sequence). CDR3 DNA: TGTGCCAGCAGCTTCAGGGCAGGAGACTACGAGCAGTACTTC. Translating it yields CASSFRAGDYEQYF. Complete variable domain (other parts from reference TRBV5-5 and TRBJ2-7): DAGVTQSPTHLIKTRGQQVTLRCSPISGHKSVSWYQQVLGQGPQFIFQYYEKEERGRGNFPDRFSARQFPNYSSELNVNALLLGDSALYLCASSFRAGDYEQYFGPGTRLTVT.

The rearrangement links TRBV7-2 to TRBJ2-3, with D perhaps assigned TRBD1 or TRBD2 (5 bases each). Germline loops: CDR1 SGHTA, CDR2 FQGNSA. The CDR3 loop spans 14 amino acids. V was pared by 6 bases and J by 0 bases, with 10 bases between. The CDR3 region is CASRRGSSTDTQYF. The CDR3 coding sequence is TGTGCCAGCAGGAGGGGTTCTAGCACAGATACGCAGTATTTT.

This rearrangement joins TRBV12-3 or TRBV12-4 to TRBJ2-7; weak D call: TRBD1 (6 bases). V shed 5 bases and J shed 6 bases, with 14 bases lying between them. The CDR3 is made up of 13 amino acids. The CDR3 loop is CASSPGTGSEQYF. As DNA, the CDR3 is TGTGCCAGCAGTCCCGGAACAGGGAGCGAGCAGTACTTC.